This TCR beta chain came from a study of spatial heterogeneity in lung cancer. Study context: Fewer alpha-chain than beta-chain sequences were consistently detected. More than eight raw reads, on average, carried each unique TCR and UMI combination.

Time point denoted: sample taken at primary tumor resection. Whole RNA, which was extracted from tumor, nontumor lung tissue or frozen PBMC, was sequenced without any cell sorting. Samples were obtained from 65 to 80 donors, all untreated early-stage non-small cell lung cancer patients. By its share, this clonotype is medium-sized. TCR cDNA molecules each had a unique molecular identifier. TCRdb used MiXCR to reprocess the 5' RACE reads, holding one entry per CDR3 protein. The data show some 6,000 distinct CDR3 sequences, under 15% seen once. The CDR3 has 17 residues. With 4 bases removed from V and 0 bases from J, the gap between germline ends came to 16 bases. Germline loops: CDR1 MNHEY, CDR2 SMNVEV (reference sequence).

The specimen comprised normal lung tissue next to the tumor, sampled at surgery. The chain carries TRBV27 and TRBJ2-1; the D gene is possibly TRBD2 (5 bases). The sequence was collected from a male donor with early-stage non-small cell lung cancer. The CDR3 reads CASSWRQKGNSYNEQFF. CDR3 nucleotides: TGTGCCAGCAGTTGGAGGCAGAAAGGGAACTCCTACAATGAGCAGTTCTTC.